The present T cell receptor (beta chain) was sequenced within a study of cytomegalovirus exposure and HLA in healthy donors. Broader study findings: About 87% or about 30% of the time was how often most TCR beta V segments were productive, according to an earlier analysis. When analyzed later, a missense DCLRE1C variant was found to be linked to TCR beta V- and J-gene trimming. A later analysis appeared to link common viral pathogens to several of the most significant clusters.

Of note for this clone: Antigen unknown. This same CDR3 is encoded by further DNA sequences in the sample.

A multiplex PCR was run with 60 Vbeta primers and 13 Jbeta primers. Clones were read by immunoSEQ multiplex PCR, and TCRdb kept only the in-frame ones, dropping some. The sample has approximately 130,000 clones, roughly 79% seen once. Germline V gene lookup returns CDR1 ENHRY and CDR2 SYGVKD. This CDR3 region has 13 residues. The V gene end was trimmed by 3 bases and the J gene end by 5 bases; junction bases not matched to a gene: 3. The source of this sequence is a man aged 25-40 years in good health and CMV-seronegative. Sequencing input: PBMCs. V gene TRBV10-3 combines with J gene TRBJ1-2; 7 nucleotides align to TRBD1. CDR3 sequence reads: CAISEGTAYGYTF. The CDR3 nucleotides read TGTGCCATCAGTGAAGGGACAGCATATGGCTACACCTTC.